The TCR beta chain under discussion was sequenced for a study of T cell repertoires in cytomegalovirus infection. On this clonotype itself: Its antigen is unidentified.

TCRdb fed the reads into MiXCR, producing one record per CDR3 protein. The table shows about 160,000 distinct CDR3 sequences, with less than 25% occurring only once. This CDR3 is built from 13 residues. Germline-derived CDR1 and CDR2 are SGHTA and FQGNSA. Trimming cost V 5 bases and J 7 bases, with 11 bases left between them. The material was CD8+ T cells from cultured PBMCs, obtained from culture after CMV antigen stimulation. The rearrangement links TRBV7-2 to TRBJ2-2; D might be TRBD1 or TRBD2, each matching 5 bases. The TCR sequence derives from a human donor in good health (CMV status not recorded). Some clones in this sample may be carry-over from other donors' samples. The CDR3 coding sequence is TGTGCCAGCAGCCCCGGGACGGTCGGGGAGCTGTTTTTT. Residues: CASSPGTVGELFF. The full variable domain, with the rest looked up from reference TRBV7-2 and TRBJ2-2, is GAGVSQSPSNKVTEKGKDVELRCDPISGHTALYWYRQSLGQGLEFLIYFQGNSAPDKSGLPSDRFSAERTGGSVSTLTIQRTQQEDSAVYLCASSPGTVGELFFGEGSRLTVL.